This passage covers 22 T cell receptor beta chains from one sample sequenced in a study of CD4 T cells in relation to SARS-CoV-2 and coronaviruses. For these receptors, no antigen is known. CD4+ T cells from unexposed donors were obtained before the COVID-19 pandemic (2011-2018). The cells were cultured for 10 days before CD4+ T cells were isolated. Libraries were prepared by immunoSEQ multiplex PCR; TCRdb keeps only in-frame clonotypes and omits some of them. The data hold over 25,000 clones, with roughly four fifths observed a single time. The sequenced sample was CD4+ T cells from PBMCs, cultured in vitro. The receptors originated from a human donor in good health.

This clone was recorded only once. The chain employs TRBV9 and TRBJ1-2; D possibly corresponds to TRBD1 (5 bases). The CDR3 runs 15 residues. The ends were cut back, 4 bases at V and 3 bases at J, with 16 bases in the middle. Per the germline V gene, CDR1 is SGDLS and CDR2 is YYNGEE. The CDR3 is CASSLSGDGDYGYTF. The CDR3 nucleotides are TGTGCCAGCAGCCTTAGCGGGGACGGTGACTATGGCTACACCTTC.

This chain connects TRBV19 to TRBJ2-6; either TRBD1 or TRBD2 may fit D (5 bases each). Trimming stripped 0 bases from V and 0 bases from J, with 9 bases between. This CDR3 spans 17 amino acids. Germline V gives CDR1 LNHDA, CDR2 SQIVND (reference sequence). The CDR3 protein is CASSIDGTVSGANVLTF. In nucleotides, the CDR3 is TGTGCCAGTAGTATAGATGGGACGGTCTCTGGGGCCAACGTCCTGACTTTC. Full variable domain (remainder filled in from reference TRBV19 and TRBJ2-6): DGGITQSPKYLFRKEGQNVTLSCEQNLNHDAMYWYRQDPGQGLRLIYYSQIVNDFQKGDIAEGYSVSREKKESFPLTVTSAQKNPTAFYLCASSIDGTVSGANVLTFGAGSRLTVL.

The chain carries TRBV24-1 and TRBJ2-2; D possibly corresponds to TRBD2 (6 bases). The CDR3 covers 14 residues. Per the germline V gene, CDR1 is KGHDR and CDR2 is SFDVKD. The V and J ends lost 3 bases and 6 bases respectively, with 10 bases between them. The CDR3 is CATSDAGGSGELFF. In nucleotides, the CDR3 is TGTGCCACCAGTGATGCCGGAGGGTCCGGGGAGCTGTTTTTT.

The rearrangement joins TRBV21-1 to TRBJ1-2; the DNA was not used to check the table's D call, TRBD1. TRBV21-1 is classified as a pseudogene. The CDR3 consists of 16 residues. The CDR3 nucleotides are TGTGCCAGCAGCAAAAGGACAGCTAAACCCCCTGAGGGCTACACCTTC. This encodes CASSKRTAKPPEGYTF.

V usage is TRBV20-1 and J usage is TRBJ1-5, with unresolved D. CDR3 length: 13 residues. Germline V gene sequence: CDR1 DFQATT, CDR2 SNEGSKA (reference sequence). Between the trimmed V and J ends, which lost 3 bases and 11 bases, there was a span of 17 bases. CDR3 sequence reads: CSASSTSREAQHF. The CDR3 nucleotides read TGCAGTGCTAGTAGCACCTCCCGGGAGGCCCAGCATTTT.

V gene TRBV5-8 combines with J gene TRBJ1-6; TRBD1 matches at 9 bases. The CDR3 loop spans 15 amino acids. Losses at the gene ends were 3 bases for V and 9 bases for J; bases not matched to a gene: 7. The germline CDR1 and CDR2 sequences are SGHTS and YDEGEE. CDR3 in DNA: TGTGCCAGCAGCTACCCGGGACAGGGTTTTTCACCCCTCCACTTT. It encodes CASSYPGQGFSPLHF.

The gene calls are TRBV10-3 and TRBJ2-2, with TRBD1 as a possible D gene (5 bases). V was trimmed by 2 bases and J by 4 bases, leaving 5 bases between them. Germline V CDR1 and CDR2: ENHRY, SYGVKD. The CDR3 contains 13 residues. This chain's CDR3 is CAISEQGTGELFF. CDR3 DNA sequence: TGTGCCATCAGTGAGCAGGGCACCGGGGAGCTGTTTTTT.

CDR3 in amino acids: CASSSGHKETQYF. The CDR3 DNA is TGCGCCAGCAGCTCGGGACACAAAGAGACCCAGTACTTC. This rearrangement joins TRBV5-1 to TRBJ2-5, with a tentative D call TRBD1 (6 bases). Trimming took 3 bases from V and 3 from J, leaving 9 bases between them. CDR1 and CDR2 from the germline V gene are SGHRS and YFSETQ. CDR3 size: 13 residues.

The chain carries TRBV5-1 and TRBJ2-2; D is unresolved. Germline V gives CDR1 SGHRS, CDR2 YFSETQ. The CDR3 length is 16 residues. With 1 base removed from V and 0 bases from J, the gap between germline ends came to 10 bases. For the CDR3, the DNA is TGCGCCAGCAGCTTGCGTAGCCGAACGAACACCGGGGAGCTGTTTTTT. Protein: CASSLRSRTNTGELFF.

The chain joins TRBV7-6 to TRBJ2-1; maybe TRBD2 (5 bases). The V end lost 5 bases, the J end lost 0 bases, and 14 bases lay between the germline ends. This CDR3 is 16 amino acids long. CDR1 and CDR2 from the germline V gene are SGHVS and FNYEAQ. The CDR3 DNA sequence: TGTGCCAGCAGCACCCGACTAAAGAGCTCCTACAATGAGCAGTTCTTC. It codes for CASSTRLKSSYNEQFF.

V usage is TRBV18 and J usage is TRBJ1-5; D is unresolved. This CDR3 region has 15 residues. Germline CDR1 is KGHSH and CDR2 is LQKENI. Trimming left V 3 bases short and J 1 base short, with 10 bases between. The chain's CDR3 is CASSPEEASNQPQHF. DNA of the CDR3: TGTGCCAGCTCACCCGAGGAGGCGAGCAATCAGCCCCAGCATTTT. The full variable domain, in which reference TRBV18 and TRBJ1-5 provide the parts outside the CDR3, is NAGVMQNPRHLVRRRGQEARLRCSPMKGHSHVYWYRQLPEEGLKFMVYLQKENIIDESGMPKERFSAEFPKEGPSILRIQQVVRGDSAAYFCASSPEEASNQPQHFGDGTRLSIL.

The J gene is TRBJ2-6, the V gene TRBV9, with a weak D call TRBD2 (7 bases). With 0 bases removed from V and 3 bases from J, the gap between germline ends came to 10 bases. The CDR3 consists of 16 residues. Germline CDR1 and CDR2: SGDLS and YYNGEE. The CDR3 bases are TGTGCCAGCAGCGTAGCGGGGGGCGGTGGGGCCAACGTCCTGACTTTC. This translates into CASSVAGGGGANVLTF. Full variable domain (rest looked up from reference TRBV9 and TRBJ2-6): DSGVTQTPKHLITATGQRVTLRCSPRSGDLSVYWYQQSLDQGLQFLIQYYNGEERAKGNILERFSAQQFPDLHSELNLSSLELGDSALYFCASSVAGGGGANVLTFGAGSRLTVL.

This chain uses TRBV7-3 with TRBJ2-2; 11 bases line up with TRBD2. There are 18 residues in the CDR3. CDR1 is SGHTA and CDR2 is FQGTGA in the germline V gene. V lost 4 bases, J lost 6 bases, and 13 bases stayed unmatched. CDR3 residues: CASSSGGVASGRPGELFF. The CDR3 DNA follows: TGTGCCAGCAGCTCCGGAGGTGTGGCTAGCGGGAGGCCCGGGGAGCTGTTTTTT.

The J gene is TRBJ2-1, the V gene TRBV9; D remains ambiguous. Germline assignment: CDR1 SGDLS and CDR2 YYNGEE. This CDR3 has 13 residues. Trimming pared 0 bases from V and 12 bases from J, leaving 13 bases between. For the CDR3, the DNA is TGTGCCAGCAGCGTAGACGGCCACCCGGGGCAGTTCTTC. It codes for CASSVDGHPGQFF.

The chain has TRBV7-3 and TRBJ2-3, with 14 bases fitting TRBD2. The germline V gene encodes CDR1 SGHTA and CDR2 FQGTGA. The CDR3 has 17 amino acids. With V trimmed by 2 bases and J by 1 base, 2 bases remained unmatched. The CDR3 spells CASSLRGLAGGTDTQYF. The CDR3 nucleotides read TGTGCCAGCAGCTTACGGGGACTAGCGGGAGGCACAGATACGCAGTATTTT.

The chain uses TRBV5-1 and TRBJ2-2; D not resolved. This CDR3 contains 14 residues. Germline values: CDR1 SGHRS, CDR2 YFSETQ. The V end lost 0 bases, the J end lost 0 bases, and 3 bases lay between the germline ends. The DNA for the CDR3 is TGCGCCAGCAGCTTGGATTCGAACACCGGGGAGCTGTTTTTT. Translated: CASSLDSNTGELFF.

This clone was seen a few times. The chain combines TRBV5-1 with TRBJ1-2; weak D call: TRBD1 (6 bases). Germline-derived CDR1 and CDR2 are SGHRS and YFSETQ. V gave up 4 bases and J gave up 6 bases, with 13 bases separating them. This CDR3 has 13 residues. The CDR3 nucleotides are TGCGCCAGCAGCGTCGGACAGAAACATGGCTACACCTTC. Amino acids: CASSVGQKHGYTF.

The rearrangement joins TRBV29-1 to TRBJ1-2; 7 nucleotides match TRBD1. The junction had 10 bases not matched to a gene; V was cut back by 2 bases and J by 7 bases. The CDR3 runs 14 residues. In germline, CDR1 is SQVTM, CDR2 ANQGSEA. CDR3 loop: CSVENRGRVGGYTF. CDR3 bases: TGCAGCGTTGAAAACAGGGGAAGGGTGGGTGGCTACACCTTC. Together with reference TRBV29-1 and TRBJ1-2, the CDR3 gives the full variable domain: SAVISQKPSRDICQRGTSLTIQCQVDSQVTMMFWYRQQPGQSLTLIATANQGSEATYESGFVIDKFPISRPNLTFSTLTVSNMSPEDSSIYLCSVENRGRVGGYTFGSGTRLTVV.

This rearrangement joins TRBV6-4 to TRBJ2-4; D unclear. V was shortened by 5 bases and J by 8 bases, with 13 bases between the two germline ends. This CDR3 has 13 amino acids. CDR1 MRHNA and CDR2 SNTAGT come from the germline V gene. CDR3 amino acids: CASSRGPQDIQYF. CDR3 in DNA: TGTGCCAGCAGTCGAGGACCGCAAGACATTCAGTACTTC.

The V call is TRBV6-2 or TRBV6-3, the J call TRBJ2-1; the D gene is possibly TRBD1 (6 bases). Germline lookup yields CDR1 MNHEY and CDR2 SVGEGT. Trimming stripped 5 bases from V and 12 bases from J, with 11 bases between. This CDR3 has 11 amino acids. In nucleotides, the CDR3 is TGTGCCAGCAGTCAAACAGGGAGGCAGTTCTTC. Its translation: CASSQTGRQFF.

The V call is TRBV4-1, the J call TRBJ2-3; TRBD2 aligns across 10 bases. Germline trimming cut 0 bases from V and 4 bases from J; bases unmatched to any gene: 7. The CDR3 consists of 17 residues. Germline V gene sequence: CDR1 MGHRA, CDR2 YSYEKL. The CDR3 region is CASSQDPSGSVADTQYF. Here the CDR3 DNA reads TGCGCCAGCAGCCAAGATCCTAGCGGGAGCGTCGCAGATACGCAGTATTTT.

V and J are TRBV4-3 and TRBJ2-7; TRBD1 matches 9 bases. This CDR3 has 16 amino acids. The V gene's germline CDR1 is LGHNA and CDR2 YSLEER. V was pared by 1 base and J by 0 bases, with 4 bases of the junction left unmatched. CDR3 sequence (DNA): TGCGCCAGCAGCCAAGGCCGGGACAGGGCCTCCTACGAGCAGTACTTC. Its protein product is CASSQGRDRASYEQYF.